The rows below give T cell receptor beta chains drawn from one sample of a study of T cells in Graves' hyperthyroidism and ophthalmopathy. Each CDR3 protein gets one entry after TCRdb re-called the multiplex PCR reads with MiXCR. Here the sample spans nearly 600,000 distinct CDR3 sequences, over 12% being singletons. The sample taken for sequencing was blood. The receptor set was obtained from a woman aged 18 to 35 with Graves' ophthalmopathy. The CDR3 runs from the conserved cysteine through the conserved F or W.

>TRBJ1-1|TRBV20-1
CSAPQDTNTEAFF
>TRBJ1-1|TRBV4-1
CASSQGGTGGTEAFF
>TRBJ2-2|TRBV20-1
CSATVPGATGELFF
>TRBJ2-1|TRBV12-3/TRBV12-4
CASSLEERGDMFF
>TRBJ2-1|TRBV12-3/TRBV12-4
CASSPDGEGNEQFF
>TRBJ1-4|TRBV29-1
CSVEKRGKLFF
>TRBJ1-2|TRBV5-6
CASSLEGVVYTF
>TRBJ2-3|TRBV7-2
CASRSGRAADTQYF
>TRBJ2-7|TRBV5-1
CASSRTFSYEQYF
>TRBJ1-1|TRBV27
CASYLTGHGAFF
>TRBJ2-1|TRBV9
CASSVYGPSGLYNEQFF
>TRBJ2-1|TRBV13
CASSPWGAGISEQFF
>TRBJ1-3|TRBV11-2
CASSLIQVDTIYF
>TRBJ1-6|TRBV19
CASSSGTEAIGNSPLHF
>TRBJ1-2|TRBV27
CASSSSGGNYGYTF
>TRBJ1-1|TRBV27
CASRGAGTANTEAFF
>TRBJ1-4|TRBV4-1
CASSQGQKLFF
>TRBJ1-4|TRBV30
CAFTDNNNEKLFF
>TRBJ2-2|TRBV5-1
CASSFLQGPGELFF
>TRBJ1-2|TRBV6-2/TRBV6-3
CASRAARGSYGYTF
>TRBJ1-6|TRBV18
CASSRGSTAPYNSPLHF
>TRBJ1-1|TRBV15
CATSRPDTEAFF
>TRBJ2-1|TRBV15
CATSRDALSGNEQFF
>TRBJ2-2|TRBV9
CASSSESRHTGELFF
>TRBJ1-1|TRBV24-1
CATSGTGEIEAFF
>TRBJ2-5|TRBV20-1
CSARDIGQGVETQYF
>TRBJ2-3|TRBV6-1
CASSEALGQGTDTQYF
>TRBJ2-7|TRBV10-3
CAISESNGGEQYF
>TRBJ1-2|TRBV6-2/TRBV6-3
CASRRGTPNYGYTF
>TRBJ2-5|TRBV6-1
CASSLAGGRQETQYF
>TRBJ2-7|TRBV20-1
CSARVSGLAVSYEQYF
>TRBJ2-2|TRBV5-6
CASSLLGTKNTGELFF
>TRBJ1-6|TRBV27
CASSLFGANSYNSPLHF
>TRBJ2-5|TRBV6-1
CASRRELKGETQYF
>TRBJ2-3|TRBV6-1
CASSSPWDTTQYF
>TRBJ1-3|TRBV30
CAWSGQAAGNTIYF
>TRBJ2-1|TRBV18
CASSLQTSSYNEQFF
>TRBJ1-4|TRBV7-3
CASSLAGWENEKLFF
>TRBJ2-3|TRBV6-5
CASSYSTILVGSDTQYF
>TRBJ2-7|TRBV24-1
CATSRGTTASGRDDEQYF
>TRBJ2-3|TRBV6-2/TRBV6-3
CASSYADGGTQYF
>TRBJ1-2|TRBV19
CASTVLRPGDGPPF
>TRBJ2-6|TRBV28
CASSLRVAGGSGANVLTF
>TRBJ2-3|TRBV7-3
CASSLSSGTTDTQYF
>TRBJ1-1|TRBV11-2
CASTGGYNTEAFF
>TRBJ2-2|TRBV6-4
CASSCSPKSGSPTGELFF
>TRBJ2-1|TRBV11-3
CASSQRDGLAGGGEQFF